This passage covers 14 T cell receptor beta chains from one sample sequenced in a study of tumor-infiltrating lymphocytes in localized non-small cell lung cancer. Assay: immunoSEQ multiplex PCR; the TCRdb copy retains only in-frame clones and omits some. The sample consists of 20,000 to 25,000 clones, under 75% of them appearing once. The sample taken for sequencing was lung tumor tissue. All receptors derive from a human donor with non-small cell lung cancer.

CDR3 sequence (DNA): TGTGCCAGCAGCTTCTACTGGCGGGCCGTAGCCAAAAACATTCAGTACTTC. Its translation is CASSFYWRAVAKNIQYF. The chain employs TRBV5-6 and TRBJ2-4; D possibly corresponds to TRBD2 (5 bases). The CDR3 sequence is 17 residues long. The germline gives CDR1 SGHDT, CDR2 YYEEEE. V lost 2 bases to trimming and J lost 0 bases, with 15 bases between them.

In this sample, this clone turned up once. The CDR3 sequence is CASSLVTGDGNTIYF. Written as DNA, the CDR3 is TGTGCCAGCAGTTTAGTAACAGGTGATGGAAACACCATATATTTT. The chain couples TRBV28 to TRBJ1-3; D possibly corresponds to TRBD1 (5 bases). This CDR3 comprises 15 residues. Per the germline V gene, CDR1 is MDHEN and CDR2 is SYDVKM. V lost 2 bases and J lost 3, with 11 bases in between.

This clone appeared a few times. This chain joins TRBV29-1 and TRBJ2-5; 9 bases match TRBD2. Germline loops: CDR1 SQVTM, CDR2 ANQGSEA. V lost 7 bases and J lost 5; bases outside the gene matches: 11. The CDR3 is 14 residues long. The CDR3 DNA follows: TGCAGCGCCGAGGGGCGGGAGGGCCAGGAGACCCAGTACTTC. This sequence encodes CSAEGREGQETQYF.

This chain links TRBV9 with TRBJ2-7; no clear D. V lost 3 bases and J 2 bases, leaving 18 bases between the germline ends. The CDR3 totals 16 residues. Per the germline V gene, CDR1 is SGDLS and CDR2 is YYNGEE. The CDR3 here is CASSAPPQRPTYEQYF. CDR3 in DNA: TGTGCCAGCAGCGCCCCCCCCCAGCGCCCAACCTACGAGCAGTACTTC.

The chain carries TRBV11-2 and TRBJ2-7, with TRBD2 matching 9 bases. Germline V gene data show CDR1 as SGHAT and CDR2 as FQNNGV. V shed 4 bases, J shed 2 bases, and the junction held 9 bases outside the gene matches. The CDR3 contains 16 residues. CDR3 in amino acids: CASSSRGASGAYEQYF. For the CDR3, the DNA is TGTGCCAGCAGCTCCCGCGGAGCTAGCGGGGCCTACGAGCAGTACTTC.

The chain joins TRBV9 to TRBJ2-3, with D tentatively TRBD2 (6 bases). Germline loops: CDR1 SGDLS, CDR2 YYNGEE. Trimming cost V 1 base and J 2 bases, with 14 bases left between them. The CDR3 sequence is 16 residues long. CDR3 in amino acids: CASSVRDSYTTDTQYF. CDR3 DNA sequence: TGTGCCAGCAGCGTACGGGACTCCTACACCACAGATACGCAGTATTTT.

The V call is TRBV5-1, the J call TRBJ2-6, with D perhaps TRBD1 or TRBD2 (6 bases each). The CDR3 runs 17 residues. Germline values: CDR1 SGHRS, CDR2 YFSETQ. V was cut by 4 bases and J by 0 bases, with 14 bases left in between. The CDR3 spells CASSGGGTPSGANVLTF. CDR3 nucleotides: TGCGCCAGCAGCGGAGGGGGGACCCCCTCTGGGGCCAACGTCCTGACTTTC.

The V and J genes are TRBV6-1 and TRBJ1-2, with 8 bases aligning to TRBD1. Unmatched junction bases numbered 6, after V lost 6 bases and J lost 6 bases. The CDR3 contains 13 residues. Germline V gene sequence: CDR1 MNHNS, CDR2 SASEGT. In DNA, the CDR3 is TGTGCCAGCAGGCAGACAGGGGACCATGGCTACACCTTC. Encoded protein: CASRQTGDHGYTF.

This clone was observed a few times. This chain links TRBV7-2 with TRBJ2-2, with 7 nucleotides matching TRBD2. Trimming removed 6 bases from V and 0 bases from J; junction bases left unmatched: 7. Looked up from germline, CDR1 is SGHTA and CDR2 is FQGNSA. This CDR3 region has 16 residues. This CDR3 reads CASRSSLAANTGELFF. CDR3 nucleotide sequence: TGTGCCAGCAGGTCTAGTCTAGCGGCGAACACCGGGGAGCTGTTTTTT.

The rearrangement links TRBV5-1 to TRBJ2-5; 13 bases fit TRBD2. This CDR3 is built from 16 residues. The J segment lost 4 bases and the V segment lost 4 bases, leaving 7 bases of the junction unmatched. The germline V gene has CDR1 SGHRS and CDR2 YFSETQ. CDR3 coding DNA: TGCGCCAGCAGCCCGGAACTAGCGGGAGGGCCAGAGACCCAGTACTTC. It specifies CASSPELAGGPETQYF.

V and J are TRBV5-1 and TRBJ1-1; D perhaps matches TRBD1 (5 bases). The CDR3 is 15 amino acids. CDR1 and CDR2 from the germline V gene are SGHRS and YFSETQ. Trimming removed 0 bases from V and 0 bases from J, with 9 bases in between. As DNA, the CDR3 is TGCGCCAGCAGCTTGGAGGGACCCTTGAACACTGAAGCTTTCTTT. Residues: CASSLEGPLNTEAFF. The whole variable domain, remainder taken from reference TRBV5-1 and TRBJ1-1, is KAGVTQTPRYLIKTRGQQVTLSCSPISGHRSVSWYQQTPGQGLQFLFEYFSETQRNKGNFPGRFSGRQFSNSRSEMNVSTLELGDSALYLCASSLEGPLNTEAFFGQGTRLTVV.

In its sample, this clone was seen a few times. The chain is built from TRBV7-9 and TRBJ1-2; TRBD1 is a possible D gene (5 bases). Germline CDR1 SEHNR, CDR2 FQNEAQ (reference sequence). V lost 2 bases, J lost 5 bases, and 6 bases lay in between. The CDR3 spans 12 residues. CDR3 region: CASSLQGYGYTF. In DNA, the CDR3 is TGTGCCAGCAGCTTACAGGGTTATGGCTACACCTTC.

V gene TRBV5-1 combines with J gene TRBJ2-1; 8 nucleotides match TRBD2. Germline assignment: CDR1 SGHRS and CDR2 YFSETQ. V gave up 0 bases and J gave up 3 bases; unmatched junction bases: 11. This CDR3 is 18 amino acids long. DNA for the CDR3: TGCGCCAGCAGCTTGGCTCTCGGGGGGGCTACCTTCTACAATGAGCAGTTCTTC. Translated, it gives CASSLALGGATFYNEQFF.

The chain couples TRBV9 to TRBJ1-4; D not resolved. Germline V CDR1 and CDR2: SGDLS, YYNGEE. The CDR3 loop spans 15 amino acids. The V end lost 5 bases, the J end lost 10 bases, and 21 bases lay between the germline ends. The CDR3 loop is CASSETGNWNGKLFF. CDR3 bases: TGTGCCAGCAGTGAAACCGGGAATTGGAACGGAAAACTGTTTTTT.